A single sample gave rise to the 26 T cell receptor beta chains below, sequenced in a study of shared clonotypes between healthy human individuals. The repertoire was sequenced with immunoSEQ multiplex PCR; TCRdb's copy has only in-frame clones and lacks some. The sample shows around 2.3 million clones, around 95% of them seen only once. Sequencing was done on a sample of naive CD4+ T cells sorted from blood. Indicated subset: CD45RA+ positively selected. The receptors were sampled from a man aged 18 to 35 in good health.

The chain uses TRBV11-2 and TRBJ1-4; no clear D. Germline values: CDR1 SGHAT, CDR2 FQNNGV. The CDR3 contains 15 residues. V was trimmed by 0 bases and J by 4 bases, leaving 9 bases between them. In nucleotides, the CDR3 is TGTGCCAGCAGCTTAGATGGGGTGCTTAATGAAAAACTGTTTTTT. Encoded protein: CASSLDGVLNEKLFF.

The rearrangement uses TRBV18 and TRBJ2-2; D remains ambiguous. The V end was cut by 2 bases, the J end by 4 bases, with 8 bases between. The CDR3 is 14 residues long. Germline V lookup: CDR1 KGHSH, CDR2 LQKENI. The CDR3 region has the DNA TGTGCCAGCTCACCAACCCAGTCCACCGGGGAGCTGTTTTTT. Its protein product is CASSPTQSTGELFF.

V gene TRBV6-5 combines with J gene TRBJ2-7, with a possible D match to TRBD1 (6 bases). The CDR3 is 12 residues long. V was cut by 6 bases and J by 5 bases, with 11 bases left in between. Germline CDR1 and CDR2: MNHEY and SVGAGI. CDR3 region: CASSRGFNEQYF. The CDR3 nucleotides read TGTGCCAGCAGCAGGGGTTTCAACGAGCAGTACTTC.

The chain has TRBV10-2 and TRBJ2-1, with TRBD2 matching over 8 bases. Trimming removed 8 bases from V and 4 bases from J; junction bases left unmatched: 7. Germline lookup yields CDR1 WSHSY and CDR2 SAAADI. The length of the CDR3 is 14 residues. The DNA for the CDR3 is TGCGCCAGCGGAGGTAGCGGGGCTTACAATGAGCAGTTCTTC. Its protein is CASGGSGAYNEQFF.

The genes are TRBV28 and TRBJ1-4; unclear D gene. V was pared by 6 bases and J by 5 bases, with 13 bases between. The CDR3 length is 14 residues. Germline CDR1 reads MDHEN; CDR2 reads SYDVKM. CDR3 amino acids: CASRLGFGNEKLFF. CDR3 nucleotide sequence: TGTGCCAGCAGGCTTGGTTTTGGGAATGAAAAACTGTTTTTT.

The chain recombines TRBV20-1 with TRBJ2-7; D gene unclear. The CDR3 is made up of 11 amino acids. V was shortened by 4 bases and J by 4 bases, with 8 bases between the two germline ends. CDR1 DFQATT and CDR2 SNEGSKA come from the germline V gene (reference sequence). In DNA form, the CDR3 reads TGCAGTGCTACCGCGGAGTACGAGCAGTACTTC. Protein: CSATAEYEQYF.

This clone was seen only once. The chain employs TRBV6-5 and TRBJ2-2, with D unclear. V gave up 6 bases and J gave up 0 bases, with 11 bases separating them. The CDR3 runs 15 residues. Germline CDR1 MNHEY, CDR2 SVGAGI. CDR3 loop: CASSLDGANTGELFF. In DNA, the CDR3 is TGTGCCAGCAGCCTGGACGGCGCGAACACCGGGGAGCTGTTTTTT.

This sequence joins TRBV18 and TRBJ2-1; 10 bases are a match to TRBD2. Unmatched junction bases numbered 6, after V lost 5 bases and J lost 11 bases. The CDR3 has 13 residues. CDR1 KGHSH and CDR2 LQKENI come from the germline V gene. Here the CDR3 DNA reads TGTGCCAGCTCATATCTAGCGGGAGACCAGCAGTTCTTC. Its protein is CASSYLAGDQQFF.

The V call is TRBV5-1, the J call TRBJ2-1; D is possibly TRBD2 (6 bases). V lost 4 bases, J lost 7 bases, and 15 bases lay in between. This CDR3 is built from 14 residues. CDR1 and CDR2 (germline): SGHRS, YFSETQ. CDR3: CASSTEGGRNEQFF. In DNA form, the CDR3 reads TGCGCCAGCAGCACGGAGGGCGGTCGAAATGAGCAGTTCTTC.

The rearrangement uses TRBV10-3 and TRBJ2-7; D unclear. The CDR3 is 13 amino acids. Trimming removed 3 bases from V and 3 bases from J, with 9 bases in between. Germline CDR1 is ENHRY and CDR2 is SYGVKD. DNA for the CDR3: TGTGCCATCAGTGAAATCCGGAACTACGAGCAGTACTTC. It is translated as CAISEIRNYEQYF.

The chain links TRBV15 to TRBJ2-5; 7 bases map to TRBD2. This CDR3 comprises 17 residues. The V and J ends lost 1 base and 3 bases, in that order; junction bases with no gene match: 11. Germline lookup yields CDR1 LNHNV and CDR2 YYDKDF (reference sequence). CDR3 amino acids: CATSRGGRASGKETQYF. The CDR3 nucleotides read TGTGCCACCAGCAGAGGGGGTCGGGCTAGCGGAAAAGAGACCCAGTACTTC.

The rearrangement links TRBV30 to TRBJ1-1; 7 bases align to TRBD1. Germline assignment: CDR1 GTSNPN and CDR2 SVGIG (reference sequence). The CDR3 has 15 residues. V was pared by 2 bases and J by 0 bases, with 6 bases of the junction left unmatched. The CDR3 DNA reads as TGTGCCTGGAGTCCCAGACAGGGCGTGAACACTGAAGCTTTCTTT. Its protein is CAWSPRQGVNTEAFF.

The chain combines TRBV30 with TRBJ2-2, with 12 nucleotides matching TRBD2. CDR3 length: 17 amino acids. Germline V gives CDR1 GTSNPN, CDR2 SVGIG (reference sequence). The V segment lost 1 base and the J segment 5 bases; nucleotides outside the gene matches: 8. CDR3 sequence (DNA): TGTGCCTGGAGTGCCACTCGGACTAGCGGGGTAACCGGGGAGCTGTTTTTT. This sequence encodes CAWSATRTSGVTGELFF.

The genes are TRBV28 and TRBJ1-1; D uncertain. The CDR3 runs 12 residues. CDR1 and CDR2 (germline): MDHEN, SYDVKM. Trimming cost V 7 bases and J 3 bases, with 9 bases left between them. The CDR3 DNA is TGTGCCAGCAATGGTTGGGACACTGAAGCTTTCTTT. This translates into CASNGWDTEAFF. Drawing the rest from reference TRBV28 and TRBJ1-1, the complete variable domain is DVKVTQSSRYLVKRTGEKVFLECVQDMDHENMFWYRQDPGLGLRLIYFSYDVKMKEKGDIPEGYSVSREKKERFSLILESASTNQTSMYLCASNGWDTEAFFGQGTRLTVV.

J is TRBJ2-3 and V is TRBV6-5; D gene unclear. This CDR3 region has 13 residues. CDR1 and CDR2 from the germline V gene are MNHEY and SVGAGI. Deletions cut 4 bases from V and 6 bases from J, with 11 bases between. CDR3 in amino acids: CASSFDSRDTQYF. CDR3 coding DNA: TGTGCCAGCAGTTTCGACTCGAGGGATACGCAGTATTTT.

The chain links TRBV11-2 to TRBJ2-7; tentative D call: TRBD2 (5 bases). Trimming shortened V by 3 bases and J by 4 bases, and 13 bases separated the two germline ends. Germline V gene lookup returns CDR1 SGHAT and CDR2 FQNNGV. The CDR3 is 14 residues long. The CDR3 DNA follows: TGTGCCAGCAGCTTGACGGACTTCTCGTACGAGCAGTACTTC. Amino acid sequence: CASSLTDFSYEQYF. The full variable domain, rest sourced from reference TRBV11-2 and TRBJ2-7, is EAGVAQSPRYKIIEKRQSVAFWCNPISGHATLYWYQQILGQGPKLLIQFQNNGVVDDSQLPKDRFSAERLKGVDSTLKIQPAKLEDSAVYLCASSLTDFSYEQYFGPGTRLTVT.

The V call is TRBV28, the J call TRBJ2-5; TRBD1 is a possible D gene (5 bases). Germline V gene lookup returns CDR1 MDHEN and CDR2 SYDVKM. Deletions cut 6 bases from V and 5 bases from J, with 13 bases between. This CDR3 spans 13 amino acids. The DNA of the CDR3 is TGTGCCAGCAGACCCCAGGGTCCCGAGACCCAGTACTTC. Its protein product is CASRPQGPETQYF.

The chain links TRBV28 to TRBJ2-7, with TRBD1 as a possible D gene (5 bases). Germline assignment: CDR1 MDHEN and CDR2 SYDVKM. The germline V and J ends were trimmed by 8 bases and 6 bases, with 20 bases remaining between them. This CDR3 spans 14 amino acids. The CDR3 DNA reads TGTGCCAGCGGGGAAGCAGGGCGGATGCCCGAGCAGTACTTC. It codes for CASGEAGRMPEQYF.

The chain links TRBV2 to TRBJ2-7; TRBD1 might be the D (6 bases). With 4 bases removed from V and 6 bases from J, the gap between germline ends came to 19 bases. This CDR3 is 15 amino acids long. CDR1 and CDR2 (germline): SNHLY, FYNNEI. In DNA form, the CDR3 reads TGTGCCAGCAGTGCGACGTTGCAGGGGCTCTCCGAGCAGTACTTC. This sequence encodes CASSATLQGLSEQYF.

Comments on this clone: The same CDR3 can be traced to other DNA sequences in this sample. This chain joins TRBV4-1 and TRBJ1-2; 8 positions agree with TRBD1. CDR1 is MGHRA and CDR2 is YSYEKL in the germline V gene. The CDR3 has 16 amino acids. V lost 3 bases, J lost 5 bases, and 11 bases stayed unmatched. The CDR3 is CASSQPRTGSSYGYTF. DNA of the CDR3: TGCGCCAGCAGCCAGCCCCGGACAGGGTCGTCGTATGGCTACACCTTC.

This sequence joins TRBV12-2 and TRBJ1-4; the table assigns TRBD1, which was not confirmed against the DNA. TRBV12-2 is a known pseudogene. This CDR3 is built from 20 residues. CDR3 bases: TGTGCAAGTCGCTCAAAATCTTGGCCGGGACAGGTTTCAACTAATGAAAAACTGTTTTTT. It specifies CASRSKSWPGQVSTNEKLFF.

The V call is TRBV25-1, the J call TRBJ2-1, with 11 bases lining up with TRBD2. V shed 5 bases, J shed 11 bases, and the junction held 14 bases outside the gene matches. Germline values: CDR1 MGHDK, CDR2 SYGVNS. This CDR3 comprises 16 residues. The CDR3 coding sequence is TGTGCCAGCAGTTCACCCTCCCGGGGACTAGCGGTCAAGCAGTTCTTC. This translates into CASSSPSRGLAVKQFF.

The J gene is TRBJ1-1, the V gene TRBV18; 10 bases are shared with TRBD1. V was clipped by 4 bases and J by 3 bases; unmatched bases: 5. CDR3 length equals 15 residues. Germline V gives CDR1 KGHSH, CDR2 LQKENI. The CDR3 protein is CASSQGQGFYTEAFF. CDR3 DNA: TGTGCCAGCTCACAGGGACAGGGGTTTTACACTGAAGCTTTCTTT.

Only one count was recorded for this clone. The chain is built from TRBV14 and TRBJ2-7; 7 nucleotides align to TRBD1. V dropped 4 bases and J dropped 3; count of bases not matched to a gene: 6. CDR1 and CDR2 (germline): SGHDN, FVKESK. The CDR3 totals 14 residues. The CDR3 bases are TGTGCCAGCAGCCTTAGACAGGGTCTCTACGAGCAGTACTTC. Its protein product is CASSLRQGLYEQYF.

The rearrangement uses TRBV27 and TRBJ2-7; D is perhaps TRBD1 (6 bases). CDR3 length: 12 amino acids. Trimming stripped 4 bases from V and 7 bases from J, with 11 bases between. Germline CDR1 MNHEY, CDR2 SMNVEV (reference sequence). The DNA for the CDR3 is TGTGCCAGCAGTTATACAGGGTTGGAGCAGTACTTC. Protein product: CASSYTGLEQYF.

In this sample, this clone turned up once. The CDR3 protein is CASARQGARQYF. The CDR3 nucleotides are TGTGCCAGCGCTAGACAGGGGGCAAGGCAGTACTTC. This chain uses TRBV2 with TRBJ2-7; TRBD1 agrees at 10 bases. Germline V CDR1 and CDR2: SNHLY, FYNNEI. The V segment lost 8 bases and the J segment 9 bases; nucleotides outside the gene matches: 7. CDR3 length equals 12 residues.